The 9 T cell receptor beta chains presented below share a single source sample, sequenced in a study of cytomegalovirus exposure and HLA in healthy donors. Both 60 Vbeta primers and 13 Jbeta primers went into the PCR. TCRdb's copy holds only in-frame clones and misses some; the assay was immunoSEQ multiplex PCR. The data contain 150,000 or so clones, 65% to 85% of them singletons. The specimen was PBMCs. These receptors were taken from a woman aged 40 to 50 in good health and CMV-seropositive.

Remarks on this clone: The junction does not match germline at one end; this may be a read error. V gene TRBV2 combines with J gene TRBJ1-2, with 11 bases lining up with TRBD1. CDR1 SNHLY and CDR2 FYNNEI come from the germline V gene. The CDR3 extends over 13 amino acids. The CDR3 DNA is TGTGCCAGCAGGGGGGGGACAGGGGGACTATTCGCCTTC. Translating gives CASRGGTGGLFAF. Together with reference TRBV2 and TRBJ1-2, the CDR3 gives the full variable domain: EPEVTQTPSHQVTQMGQEVILRCVPISNHLYFYWYRQILGQKVEFLVSFYNNEISEKSEIFDDQFSVERPDGSNFTLKIRSTKLEDSAMYFCASRGGTGGLFAFGSGTRLTVV.

This clone occurred a few times. The V and J genes are TRBV9 and TRBJ2-2, with 9 bases aligning to TRBD1. Looked up from germline, CDR1 is SGDLS and CDR2 is YYNGEE. V lost 0 bases, J lost 6 bases, and 3 bases stayed unmatched. CDR3 length: 15 residues. The CDR3 region is CASSVGDRDSGELFF. CDR3 DNA: TGTGCCAGCAGCGTAGGGGACAGGGACTCCGGGGAGCTGTTTTTT.

This clone was counted once. This chain uses TRBV10-1 with TRBJ2-2; 7 bases match TRBD1. This CDR3 contains 15 residues. V trimming: 10 bases; J trimming: 2 bases; junction bases outside the gene matches: 10. CDR1 is WNHNN and CDR2 is SYGVQD in the germline V gene (reference sequence). Written as DNA, the CDR3 is TGCGCCACGACTCCCGGGACAGCCAACACCGGGGAGCTGTTTTTT. This sequence encodes CATTPGTANTGELFF.

This clone was detected only once. V and J are TRBV7-2 and TRBJ2-3; no definite D call. In germline, CDR1 is SGHTA, CDR2 FQGNSA. This CDR3 has 13 amino acids. V was shortened by 2 bases and J by 4 bases, with 7 bases between the two germline ends. CDR3 sequence: CASSLTIPDTQYF. As DNA, the CDR3 is TGTGCCAGCAGCTTAACTATTCCAGATACGCAGTATTTT.

In its sample, this clone was seen once. The V gene is TRBV5-1, the J gene TRBJ1-3, with 7 nucleotides matching TRBD1. With V trimmed by 9 bases and J by 4 bases, 7 bases remained unmatched. This CDR3 has 13 amino acids. Germline V gene data show CDR1 as SGHRS and CDR2 as YFSETQ. The CDR3 sequence: CATSTGPGNTIYF. In DNA form, the CDR3 reads TGCGCCACTTCGACAGGGCCAGGAAACACCATATATTTT.

The chain has TRBV18 and TRBJ1-2; TRBD1 might be the D (5 bases). This CDR3 has 15 amino acids. Trimming pared 6 bases from V and 5 bases from J, leaving 19 bases between. CDR1 is KGHSH and CDR2 is LQKENI in the germline V gene. The CDR3, as DNA: TGTGCCAGCTCTCCCGGACCAGCCCGGGGGTATGGCTACACCTTC. Translated, it gives CASSPGPARGYGYTF.

Remarks on this clone: This same CDR3 is encoded by further DNA sequences in the sample. The V call is TRBV5-4, the J call TRBJ2-1; D perhaps matches TRBD1 (6 bases). The germline V gene encodes CDR1 SGHNT and CDR2 YYREEE (reference sequence). Trimming took 4 bases from V and 0 from J, leaving 11 bases between them. The CDR3 runs to 15 residues. CDR3 nucleotide sequence: TGTGCCAGCAGCCCGGACAGTAGCTCCTACAATGAGCAGTTCTTC. Translated: CASSPDSSSYNEQFF.

The V call is TRBV6-5, the J call TRBJ2-7, with 12 nucleotides matching TRBD1. The CDR3 runs 16 residues. Unmatched junction bases numbered 6, after V lost 2 bases and J lost 4 bases. Germline lookup yields CDR1 MNHEY and CDR2 SVGAGI. As DNA, the CDR3 is TGTGCCAGCAGTTACCCGCCGGGACAGGGGGCGTACGAGCAGTACTTC. It specifies CASSYPPGQGAYEQYF.

This clone was detected only once. This chain links TRBV19 with TRBJ1-5, with 9 bases matching TRBD1. From germline, CDR1 is LNHDA and CDR2 SQIVND (reference sequence). The V gene end was trimmed by 6 bases and the J gene end by 0 bases; junction bases not matched to a gene: 6. This CDR3 is 16 amino acids long. CDR3 DNA: TGTGCCAGTAGCTCCGGGACAGGGTATAGCAATCAGCCCCAGCATTTT. Protein: CASSSGTGYSNQPQHF.